Here is one TCR beta chain with its context. This sample includes further DNA sequences coding for the same CDR3. This CDR3 is 14 amino acids long. The germline gives CDR1 SGHRS, CDR2 YFSETQ. With 0 bases clipped from V and 3 bases from J, the junction kept 3 bases outside the gene matches. Libraries were prepared by immunoSEQ multiplex PCR; TCRdb keeps only in-frame clonotypes and omits some of them. The repertoire includes fewer than 400,000 clones, 88% of them detected once, and less than 5.5% sits in the top ten. This specimen comes from a study of blood T cell repertoires in COVID-19. Study-wide background: Samples of COVID-19 (acute and convalescent) were obtained from the United States, Italy and Spain.

Individuals aged about 18 to 100 years were recruited from 24 US areas. Cohort 3 recovered donors had two negative PCRs, clearance, or symptom resolution. This sequence was found in a man aged 30 to 45 who had recovered from COVID-19. The chain uses TRBV5-1 and TRBJ2-7, with 7 bases fitting TRBD1. The sample was PBMCs or T cells enriched from blood (not recorded which). The CDR3 region is CASSLGQGVYEQYF. CDR3 sequence (DNA): TGCGCCAGCAGCTTGGGACAGGGAGTCTACGAGCAGTACTTC.